The present T cell receptor (beta chain) was sequenced within a study of T-cell reconstitution after alpha-beta-depleted transplantation in children. Whole-study results and caveats: Alpha-beta T cells present about two months after transplant were reported to originate from several hundred expanded graft clones.

Turning to this clonotype: Antigen: not known.

Unique molecular identifiers were used to barcode this TCRbeta library. TCRdb redid the calling of the PCR reads with MiXCR, one entry per CDR3 protein. This sample yields hundreds of thousands of distinct CDR3 sequences, of which about 8.4% are seen a single time; 35% belongs to the top ten. Germline CDR1 SGHAT, CDR2 FQDESV (reference sequence). The CDR3 is 17 amino acids. V trimming: 3 bases; J trimming: 3 bases; junction bases outside the gene matches: 9. The sequence derives from a male patient aged 2 to 10 who had a stem cell transplant for acute myeloid leukemia, so the T cells may come from the graft donor. This sequence joins TRBV11-1 and TRBJ2-2; 8 positions match TRBD2. The input for sequencing was PBMCs, mostly from graft donor cells, taken 360 days after TCRalphabeta/CD19-depleted stem cell transplant. The CDR3 is CASSFRTSGTYTGELFF. In nucleotides, the CDR3 is TGTGCCAGCAGCTTCCGAACTAGCGGTACTTACACCGGGGAGCTGTTTTTT.